These 22 T cell receptor beta chains share one sample of origin, sequenced in a study of shared clonotypes between healthy human individuals. Produced via immunoSEQ multiplex PCR; TCRdb's table is partial and in-frame only. The table shows millions of clones, with over 85% occurring only once. Sequenced sample: naive CD4+ T cells sorted from blood. Sample subset: CD45RA+ positively selected. These receptors were taken from a man aged 18 to 35 in good health.

This chain connects TRBV4-3 to TRBJ2-3, with TRBD1 as a possible D gene (6 bases). V lost 0 bases and J 4 bases, leaving 23 bases between the germline ends. This CDR3 has 19 residues. Germline CDR1 and CDR2: LGHNA and YSLEER. Here the CDR3 reads CASSQDWVNLRQVADTQYF. DNA of the CDR3: TGCGCCAGCAGCCAAGATTGGGTGAACTTAAGACAGGTCGCAGATACGCAGTATTTT.

This clone has a single count. The genes are TRBV9 and TRBJ2-2, with D maybe TRBD2 (5 bases). V was clipped by 3 bases and J by 4 bases, with 10 bases between them. Germline values: CDR1 SGDLS, CDR2 YYNGEE. The CDR3 consists of 14 residues. The CDR3 reads CASSAREGTGELFF. Written as DNA, the CDR3 is TGTGCCAGCAGCGCTAGAGAGGGCACCGGGGAGCTGTTTTTT. The variable domain in full, completed from reference TRBV9 and TRBJ2-2, reads DSGVTQTPKHLITATGQRVTLRCSPRSGDLSVYWYQQSLDQGLQFLIQYYNGEERAKGNILERFSAQQFPDLHSELNLSSLELGDSALYFCASSAREGTGELFFGEGSRLTVL.

The gene calls are TRBV2 and TRBJ1-1; TRBD1 matches at 7 bases. The CDR3 spans 13 residues. Per germline, CDR1 SNHLY and CDR2 FYNNEI. The trim removed 9 bases at V and 1 base at J, leaving 5 bases unmatched. This CDR3 reads CARQTGPNTEAFF. The CDR3 coding sequence is TGTGCCAGACAGACAGGGCCGAACACTGAAGCTTTCTTT. The whole variable domain, remainder taken from reference TRBV2 and TRBJ1-1, is EPEVTQTPSHQVTQMGQEVILRCVPISNHLYFYWYRQILGQKVEFLVSFYNNEISEKSEIFDDQFSVERPDGSNFTLKIRSTKLEDSAMYFCARQTGPNTEAFFGQGTRLTVV.

This chain links TRBV18 with TRBJ2-3; D not resolved. The V gene's germline CDR1 is KGHSH and CDR2 LQKENI. The CDR3 spans 13 residues. V was pared by 6 bases and J by 15 bases, with 22 bases between. This chain's CDR3 is CASSSFAEDEEYF. The CDR3 nucleotides are TGTGCCAGCTCGAGTTTCGCAGAGGACGAGGAATATTTT.

This chain joins TRBV30 and TRBJ2-1; TRBD2 is a possible D gene (5 bases). V lost 4 bases and J lost 10, with 20 bases in between. Looked up from germline, CDR1 is GTSNPN and CDR2 is SVGIG (reference sequence). This CDR3 spans 14 amino acids. The CDR3 loop reads CAWNSNGVKEEQFF. The CDR3 region has the DNA TGTGCCTGGAATTCCAACGGGGTTAAGGAGGAGCAGTTCTTC.

The CDR3 here is CASSQDLRLAGGGQETQYF. The CDR3 coding sequence is TGCGCCAGCAGCCAAGATCTTCGACTAGCCGGCGGGGGGCAAGAGACCCAGTACTTC. The gene calls are TRBV4-1 and TRBJ2-5, with 8 bases fitting TRBD2. After removal of 0 bases from V and 2 bases from J, the junction contained 14 bases not matched to a gene. Germline V lookup: CDR1 MGHRA, CDR2 YSYEKL. The CDR3 loop spans 19 amino acids.

The chain carries TRBV7-9 and TRBJ2-4, with D unclear. This CDR3 is 15 amino acids long. Germline CDR1 and CDR2: SEHNR and FQNEAQ (reference sequence). Trimming stripped 1 base from V and 0 bases from J, with 7 bases between. The CDR3 DNA is TGTGCCAGCAGCTTAGTGGGTTTAGCCAAAAACATTCAGTACTTC. Its protein product is CASSLVGLAKNIQYF.

The rearrangement links TRBV14 to TRBJ2-7; TRBD2 matches at 9 bases. After removal of 0 bases from V and 2 bases from J, the junction contained 5 bases not matched to a gene. Per the germline V gene, CDR1 is SGHDN and CDR2 is FVKESK. The CDR3 is 16 amino acids. CDR3 sequence: CASSQDWLAGTYEQYF. The CDR3 DNA reads as TGTGCCAGCAGCCAAGATTGGCTAGCGGGAACCTACGAGCAGTACTTC.

The chain combines TRBV29-1 with TRBJ2-6; D gene uncertain. The CDR3 spans 13 residues. Germline V gene lookup returns CDR1 SQVTM and CDR2 ANQGSEA. Trimming removed 3 bases at V and 0 bases at J, with 3 bases between. CDR3 sequence (DNA): TGCAGCGTTGACAACTCTGGGGCCAACGTCCTGACTTTC. It encodes CSVDNSGANVLTF.

CDR3 sequence reads: CASRPAGNTGELFF. CDR3 DNA: TGCGCCAGCAGGCCAGCGGGAAACACCGGGGAGCTGTTTTTT. This sequence joins TRBV5-1 and TRBJ2-2; 7 bases match TRBD2. The trim removed 5 bases at V and 2 bases at J, leaving 3 bases unmatched. The CDR3 runs 14 residues. Germline V gene lookup returns CDR1 SGHRS and CDR2 YFSETQ.

The chain joins TRBV11-2 to TRBJ1-2, with 7 positions matching TRBD1. The CDR3 contains 17 residues. The J segment lost 6 bases and the V segment lost 4 bases, leaving 17 bases of the junction unmatched. CDR1 is SGHAT, CDR2 FQNNGV, per germline. The DNA for the CDR3 is TGTGCCAGCAGCTCCCTGGCCAGGGGGGGAGGGTGGCATGGCTACACCTTC. Translating it yields CASSSLARGGGWHGYTF.

This chain links TRBV5-1 with TRBJ2-2; tentative D call: TRBD2 (5 bases). Germline V gives CDR1 SGHRS, CDR2 YFSETQ. V lost 4 bases and J lost 6, with 16 bases in between. This CDR3 has 15 amino acids. CDR3: CASSPLLVLSGELFF. Written as DNA, the CDR3 is TGCGCCAGCAGCCCGTTACTAGTACTCTCCGGGGAGCTGTTTTTT.

The chain employs TRBV9 and TRBJ2-3; D call uncertain. The CDR3 runs 11 residues. The V and J ends lost 0 bases and 9 bases respectively, with 5 bases between them. In germline, CDR1 is SGDLS, CDR2 YYNGEE. The CDR3 here is CASSVGGTQYF. The CDR3 coding sequence is TGTGCCAGCAGCGTAGGGGGAACGCAGTATTTT. The full variable domain, in which reference TRBV9 and TRBJ2-3 provide the parts outside the CDR3, is DSGVTQTPKHLITATGQRVTLRCSPRSGDLSVYWYQQSLDQGLQFLIQYYNGEERAKGNILERFSAQQFPDLHSELNLSSLELGDSALYFCASSVGGTQYFGPGTRLTVL.

The rearrangement uses TRBV23-1 and TRBJ1-6, with D perhaps TRBD1 (5 bases). TRBV23-1 is designated an ORF whose function remains uncertain. The CDR3 has 15 amino acids. With 0 bases removed from V and 12 bases from J, the gap between germline ends came to 15 bases. The CDR3 sequence is CASSQSSQVSLPLHF. The CDR3 DNA reads as TGCGCCAGCAGTCAATCTTCACAGGTGAGTTTACCCCTCCACTTT.

The J gene is TRBJ2-5, the V gene TRBV2; D ambiguous. The CDR3 totals 15 residues. Germline V CDR1 and CDR2: SNHLY, FYNNEI. The ends were cut back, 1 base at V and 5 bases at J, with 14 bases in the middle. The CDR3, as DNA: TGTGCCAGCAGTGAAGAAAGCGCAGGAAAGGAGACCCAGTACTTC. Translating it yields CASSEESAGKETQYF.

This rearrangement joins TRBV7-2 to TRBJ1-1, with no clear D. This CDR3 has 12 residues. V shed 4 bases and J shed 10 bases, with 13 bases lying between them. From germline, CDR1 is SGHTA and CDR2 FQGNSA. CDR3 region: CASSSRTGGAFF. Written as DNA, the CDR3 is TGTGCCAGCAGCTCCCGGACTGGCGGAGCTTTCTTT.

The chain combines TRBV25-1 with TRBJ2-3, with TRBD2 as a possible D gene (5 bases). This CDR3 is 15 amino acids long. Germline values: CDR1 MGHDK, CDR2 SYGVNS. The germline V and J ends were trimmed by 5 bases and 4 bases, with 16 bases remaining between them. In DNA, the CDR3 is TGTGCCAGCAGTTCGGGGAATCAGACCGCAGATACGCAGTATTTT. Translation gives CASSSGNQTADTQYF.

The count of this clone is one. The CDR3 reads CASSFSALTGELFF. The CDR3 bases are TGTGCCAGCAGCTTTAGCGCCTTAACCGGGGAGCTGTTTTTT. The chain recombines TRBV5-6 with TRBJ2-2; D possibly corresponds to TRBD2 (5 bases). Per germline, CDR1 SGHDT and CDR2 YYEEEE. With 2 bases removed from V and 5 bases from J, the gap between germline ends came to 10 bases. The CDR3 sequence is 14 residues long.

Turning to this clone: This CDR3 is also generated by other DNA sequences in the sample. The chain uses TRBV5-1 and TRBJ2-1; 8 positions match TRBD2. Germline V gene sequence: CDR1 SGHRS, CDR2 YFSETQ. The CDR3 consists of 12 residues. After removal of 3 bases from V and 7 bases from J, the junction contained 0 bases not matched to a gene. The CDR3, as DNA: TGCGCCAGCAGCTCTAGCGGGAATGAGCAGTTCTTC. Its translation: CASSSSGNEQFF.

The chain's CDR3 is CASSQPGGRDTGELFF. CDR3 sequence (DNA): TGTGCCAGCAGCCAACCGGGGGGAAGGGACACCGGGGAGCTGTTTTTT. This rearrangement joins TRBV25-1 to TRBJ2-2; TRBD2 matches at 7 bases. The germline V gene encodes CDR1 MGHDK and CDR2 SYGVNS. This CDR3 is 16 amino acids long. V lost 6 bases and J lost 3; bases outside the gene matches: 10.

The chain has TRBV5-6 and TRBJ2-7; no firm D call. Per germline, CDR1 SGHDT and CDR2 YYEEEE. There are 12 residues in the CDR3. The V and J ends lost 0 bases and 8 bases respectively, with 9 bases between them. CDR3 nucleotide sequence: TGTGCCAGCAGCTTGGCCCTGGATAAGCAGTACTTC. Amino acids: CASSLALDKQYF. Complete variable domain (other parts from reference TRBV5-6 and TRBJ2-7): DAGVTQSPTHLIKTRGQQVTLRCSPKSGHDTVSWYQQALGQGPQFIFQYYEEEERQRGNFPDRFSGHQFPNYSSELNVNALLLGDSALYLCASSLALDKQYFGPGTRLTVT.

The chain joins TRBV2 to TRBJ2-7; the match to TRBD2 covers 8 bases. The CDR3 is 14 amino acids. V lost 4 bases, J lost 3 bases, and 5 bases stayed unmatched. The V gene's germline CDR1 is SNHLY and CDR2 FYNNEI. CDR3 sequence reads: CASSVEAGVYEQYF. CDR3 sequence (DNA): TGTGCCAGCAGTGTAGAAGCGGGAGTCTACGAGCAGTACTTC.